This TCR beta chain was captured by sequencing in a study of blood T cell repertoires in COVID-19. Study summary: Material from acute and convalescent COVID-19 was sourced from the United States, Italy and Spain.

Original methodology: Reference gene primer amplification gave estimated nucleated cell counts. Sequenced by immunoSEQ multiplex PCR; TCRdb stores in-frame clones only, minus some. V, J and clone size are those of that table, while D and trimming were read from the DNA. The sample includes 70,000 or so clones, 90% to 95% of them seen just once. This CDR3 is 15 amino acids long. With 3 bases removed from V and 0 bases from J, the gap between germline ends came to 12 bases. The germline CDR1 and CDR2 sequences are SNHLY and FYNNEI. V and J are TRBV2 and TRBJ2-7; perhaps TRBD2 as D (5 bases). Sequenced input: peripheral blood. The clonotype was recovered from a human donor in a cohort sampled during active COVID-19. The CDR3 sequence: CASSDRLGSSYEQYF. As DNA, the CDR3 is TGTGCCAGCAGTGATCGATTGGGGAGCTCCTACGAGCAGTACTTC.